This T cell receptor (beta chain) derives from a study of shared clonotypes between healthy human individuals. TCRdb keeps only in-frame clones here, not all; method: immunoSEQ multiplex PCR. The data show over a million clones, with about 75% seen just once and approximately 1.5% held by the top ten. In germline, CDR1 is SGHAT, CDR2 FQNNGV. The CDR3 consists of 14 residues. V gave up 1 base and J gave up 5 bases, with 8 bases separating them. The sequencing input was memory CD4+ T cells sorted from blood. The subset is: CD45RA-negative fraction. This receptor was identified in a man younger than 35 in good health. This sequence joins TRBV11-2 and TRBJ2-2; D gene unclear. The CDR3 here is CASSLALQTGELFF. The CDR3 coding sequence is TGTGCCAGCAGCTTAGCCCTACAGACCGGGGAGCTGTTTTTT.